These 21 T cell receptor beta chains came from one sample sequenced in a study of T cell clones after liver transplantation. The data were produced by immunoSEQ multiplex PCR, yet TCRdb's version contains in-frame clones alone and is incomplete. The table shows tens of thousands of clones, with about nine tenths occurring only once. The material sequenced was CD4+ T cells from blood, taken before liver transplant. The receptor set was obtained from a human donor who received a liver transplant.

The V gene is TRBV21-1, the J gene TRBJ2-7; the D segment call TRBD1 is taken from the table without a DNA check. TRBV21-1 is a pseudogene locus. The length of the CDR3 is 19 residues. The CDR3 is CASSKDADRVSWATLEQYF. CDR3 DNA: TGTGCCAGCAGCAAAGATGCGGACAGGGTGAGTTGGGCTACTTTAGAGCAGTACTTC.

The chain employs TRBV2 and TRBJ2-5; D might be TRBD1 (5 bases). The germline V gene encodes CDR1 SNHLY and CDR2 FYNNEI. The CDR3 contains 14 residues. The V gene lost 6 bases and the J gene lost 1 base, with 12 bases spanning the gap. This chain's CDR3 is CASRPDSFQETQYF. CDR3 DNA sequence: TGTGCCAGCAGGCCTGACAGTTTCCAAGAGACCCAGTACTTC. The whole variable domain, remainder taken from reference TRBV2 and TRBJ2-5, is EPEVTQTPSHQVTQMGQEVILRCVPISNHLYFYWYRQILGQKVEFLVSFYNNEISEKSEIFDDQFSVERPDGSNFTLKIRSTKLEDSAMYFCASRPDSFQETQYFGPGTRLLVL.

The J gene is TRBJ1-2, the V gene TRBV28; 7 nucleotides match TRBD1. Germline CDR1 and CDR2: MDHEN and SYDVKM. The CDR3 length is 12 residues. Trimming removed 8 bases from V and 4 bases from J; junction bases left unmatched: 4. CDR3 protein: CASRTGTYGYTF. Here the CDR3 DNA reads TGTGCCAGCCGGACAGGCACCTATGGCTACACCTTC.

The chain is built from TRBV7-8 and TRBJ2-1; D is ambiguous. Trimming stripped 6 bases from V and 10 bases from J, with 19 bases between. The CDR3 has 14 amino acids. Germline loops: CDR1 SGHVS, CDR2 FQNEAQ. The chain's CDR3 is CASSDGLGLGEQFF. In nucleotides, the CDR3 is TGTGCCAGCAGTGACGGCCTTGGCCTCGGGGAGCAGTTCTTC. The full variable domain, completed using reference TRBV7-8 and TRBJ2-1, is GAGVSQSPRYKVAKRGQDVALRCDPISGHVSLFWYQQALGQGPEFLTYFQNEAQLDKSGLPSDRFFAERPEGSVSTLKIQRTQQEDSAVYLCASSDGLGLGEQFFGPGTRLTVL.

The chain joins TRBV19 to TRBJ1-1, with D uncertain. The germline V and J ends were trimmed by 1 base and 1 base, with 7 bases remaining between them. CDR3 size: 14 residues. The germline V gene encodes CDR1 LNHDA and CDR2 SQIVND (reference sequence). CDR3: CASSIVTRNTEAFF. The CDR3 DNA reads TGTGCCAGTAGTATAGTCACCAGGAACACTGAAGCTTTCTTT. The full variable domain, its missing parts supplied by reference TRBV19 and TRBJ1-1, is DGGITQSPKYLFRKEGQNVTLSCEQNLNHDAMYWYRQDPGQGLRLIYYSQIVNDFQKGDIAEGYSVSREKKESFPLTVTSAQKNPTAFYLCASSIVTRNTEAFFGQGTRLTVV.

This chain links TRBV21-1 with TRBJ2-7. TRBV21-1 is noted as a pseudogene. The CDR3 runs to 11 residues. CDR3 loop: CASSRPLKQYF. CDR3 coding DNA: TGTGCCAGCAGCCGGCCACTCAAGCAGTACTTC.

The rearrangement joins TRBV14 to TRBJ2-1, with 7 positions matching TRBD1. Germline CDR1 SGHDN, CDR2 FVKESK. J was trimmed by 7 bases and V by 6 bases; bases with no gene match: 12. This CDR3 comprises 15 residues. In DNA, the CDR3 is TGTGCCAGCAGTCTTAACAGGGGATGGTTAAATGAGCAGTTCTTC. It yields the protein CASSLNRGWLNEQFF.

The chain combines TRBV9 with TRBJ2-2; a possible D gene is TRBD1 (6 bases). The CDR3 is 13 amino acids. The V end was cut by 4 bases, the J end by 8 bases, with 12 bases between. Germline V CDR1 and CDR2: SGDLS, YYNGEE. Here the CDR3 reads CASSHRVTGELFF. The CDR3 bases are TGTGCCAGCAGCCACAGGGTAACGGGGGAGCTGTTTTTT.

The rearrangement joins TRBV5-1 to TRBJ2-7, with TRBD2 matching over 10 bases. With V trimmed by 0 bases and J by 5 bases, 5 bases remained unmatched. This CDR3 spans 15 amino acids. Germline V gives CDR1 SGHRS, CDR2 YFSETQ. The chain's CDR3 is CASSLGAGGRDEQYF. In DNA form, the CDR3 reads TGCGCCAGCAGCTTGGGAGCGGGAGGGCGTGACGAGCAGTACTTC.

This rearrangement joins TRBV5-6 to TRBJ1-2; D unclear. V was trimmed by 6 bases and J by 4 bases, leaving 22 bases between them. Germline-derived CDR1 and CDR2 are SGHDT and YYEEEE. The CDR3 loop spans 16 amino acids. CDR3 in DNA: TGTGCCAGCAACCCTGGGAGGCACACCACAATCTATGGCTACACCTTC. Translated: CASNPGRHTTIYGYTF. The variable domain in full, with the rest retrieved from reference TRBV5-6 and TRBJ1-2, is DAGVTQSPTHLIKTRGQQVTLRCSPKSGHDTVSWYQQALGQGPQFIFQYYEEEERQRGNFPDRFSGHQFPNYSSELNVNALLLGDSALYLCASNPGRHTTIYGYTFGSGTRLTVV.

The genes are TRBV19 and TRBJ2-6; D might be TRBD2 (7 bases). The germline V and J ends were trimmed by 7 bases and 2 bases, with 18 bases remaining between them. CDR3 length: 17 amino acids. Germline V gene data show CDR1 as LNHDA and CDR2 as SQIVND (reference sequence). DNA of the CDR3: TGTGCCAGTAAACTCACCATCGGGGGGCCTGGGGCCAACGTCCTGACTTTC. It codes for CASKLTIGGPGANVLTF.

The gene calls are TRBV7-2 and TRBJ2-1; 7 bases are a match to TRBD1. V dropped 1 base and J dropped 14; count of bases not matched to a gene: 5. Germline CDR1 and CDR2: SGHTA and FQGNSA. CDR3 length: 12 residues. The CDR3 spells CASSLETGPKFF. CDR3 nucleotide sequence: TGTGCCAGCAGCTTAGAGACAGGGCCCAAGTTCTTC.

This CDR3 is CASSDASGSYEQYF. In DNA form, the CDR3 reads TGTGCCAGCAGCGATGCTAGCGGCTCCTACGAGCAGTACTTC. The chain is built from TRBV9 and TRBJ2-7, with 7 bases fitting TRBD2. Germline loops: CDR1 SGDLS, CDR2 YYNGEE. The length of the CDR3 is 14 residues. The V gene end was trimmed by 3 bases and the J gene end by 0 bases; junction bases not matched to a gene: 3.

The chain has TRBV9 and TRBJ2-2; D could derive from TRBD1 or TRBD2 (5 bases each). Trimming removed 0 bases at V and 1 base at J, with 10 bases between. Germline CDR1 reads SGDLS; CDR2 reads YYNGEE. The CDR3 runs 16 residues. The CDR3 is CASSVATGQNTGELFF. The CDR3 region has the DNA TGTGCCAGCAGCGTAGCTACGGGGCAGAACACCGGGGAGCTGTTTTTT.

The chain is built from TRBV7-8 and TRBJ2-3; 8 bases match TRBD2. The length of the CDR3 is 15 residues. Trimming took 4 bases from V and 3 from J; bases not matched to a gene: 6. Germline assignment: CDR1 SGHVS and CDR2 FQNEAQ. The CDR3 sequence is CASSSGTSKTDTQYF. The DNA for the CDR3 is TGTGCCAGCAGCTCTGGGACTAGTAAGACAGATACGCAGTATTTT.

J is TRBJ2-7 and V is TRBV21-1. TRBV21-1 is annotated as a pseudogene. The length of the CDR3 is 16 residues. The CDR3 DNA is TGTGCCAGCAGCAAAGACGGAGAACAGCTACTCTACGAGCAGTACTTC. The encoded protein is CASSKDGEQLLYEQYF.

This clone is a singleton in its sample. The chain joins TRBV19 to TRBJ2-7, with 7 bases identical to TRBD2. The CDR3 spans 12 residues. The V gene's germline CDR1 is LNHDA and CDR2 SQIVND (reference sequence). V trimming: 5 bases; J trimming: 6 bases; junction bases outside the gene matches: 4. CDR3 sequence reads: CASSVREGEQYF. CDR3 sequence (DNA): TGTGCCAGTAGTGTTAGGGAGGGCGAGCAGTACTTC.

Here the CDR3 reads CASSPKTDPAASYTF. In nucleotides, the CDR3 is TGTGCCAGCAGCCCCAAGACAGATCCCGCCGCTAGCTACACCTTC. The J gene is TRBJ1-2, the V gene TRBV5-4; maybe TRBD1 (5 bases). Germline lookup yields CDR1 SGHNT and CDR2 YYREEE (reference sequence). The V end lost 4 bases, the J end lost 9 bases, and 22 bases lay between the germline ends. The CDR3 totals 15 residues.

This chain connects TRBV4-3 to TRBJ2-1; 8 nucleotides line up with TRBD1. Germline trimming cut 2 bases from V and 10 bases from J; bases unmatched to any gene: 19. This CDR3 is built from 18 residues. Germline assignment: CDR1 LGHNA and CDR2 YSLEER. In DNA form, the CDR3 reads TGCGCCAGCAGCCAATTGGTCTCGGGGACCAGGGGGCGCGGGGAGCAGTTCTTC. Protein: CASSQLVSGTRGRGEQFF.

The sample holds a few counts of this clone. CDR3 sequence reads: CASSLLANTEAFF. CDR3 nucleotides: TGCGCCAGCAGCTTATTAGCGAACACTGAAGCTTTCTTT. The chain couples TRBV5-1 to TRBJ1-1; no clear D gene. The ends were cut back, 2 bases at V and 1 base at J, with 6 bases in the middle. The CDR3 length is 13 residues. The germline V gene has CDR1 SGHRS and CDR2 YFSETQ.

This clone was recorded once. V gene TRBV28 combines with J gene TRBJ2-7; no firm D call. V was trimmed by 8 bases and J by 0 bases, leaving 8 bases between them. CDR3 length equals 12 residues. Germline loops: CDR1 MDHEN, CDR2 SYDVKM. CDR3 coding DNA: TGTGCCAGCGGCTGGAGCTCCTACGAGCAGTACTTC. This translates into CASGWSSYEQYF.